The 4 T cell receptor beta chains below were found in one sample sequenced in a study of blood T cell repertoires in COVID-19. The method was immunoSEQ multiplex PCR; TCRdb's version includes in-frame clones alone and lacks a portion of them. The profile shows about 260,000 clones, around nine tenths of them singletons. Sample: peripheral blood. These receptor sequences come from a man aged 40-49 years with active or convalescent COVID-19.

The rearrangement joins TRBV9 to TRBJ1-1; D gene uncertain. The CDR3 has 14 residues. CDR1 and CDR2 (germline): SGDLS, YYNGEE. V lost 2 bases to trimming and J lost 4 bases, with 12 bases between them. In DNA form, the CDR3 reads TGTGCCAGCAGCGTGGGGTTGGGGAGCACTGAAGCTTTCTTT. It codes for CASSVGLGSTEAFF.

Regarding this clone: Other nucleotide sequences in the sample specify the same CDR3. The chain uses TRBV30 and TRBJ1-6; D possibly corresponds to TRBD1 (6 bases). This CDR3 comprises 15 residues. V was cut by 3 bases and J by 10 bases, with 19 bases left in between. The germline V gene has CDR1 GTSNPN and CDR2 SVGIG (reference sequence). CDR3 in amino acids: CAWSPFGGARSPLHF. The CDR3 DNA follows: TGTGCCTGGAGCCCCTTTGGGGGGGCACGGTCACCCCTCCACTTT.

CDR3 in amino acids: CASSLQGAHGYTF. CDR3 sequence (DNA): TGTGCCAGCAGCCTACAGGGGGCACATGGCTACACCTTC. The chain uses TRBV6-5 and TRBJ1-2; 9 bases align to TRBD1. The V and J ends lost 6 bases and 6 bases, in that order; junction bases with no gene match: 5. Germline CDR1 and CDR2: MNHEY and SVGAGI. There are 13 residues in the CDR3.

The V and J genes are TRBV27 and TRBJ1-6; the D gene is possibly TRBD1 (5 bases). The V and J ends lost 5 bases and 0 bases respectively, with 11 bases between them. In germline, CDR1 is MNHEY, CDR2 SMNVEV (reference sequence). The CDR3 runs 16 residues. Written as DNA, the CDR3 is TGTGCCAGCAGTCGTCCAGGGAACTCCTATAATTCACCCCTCCACTTT. Protein sequence: CASSRPGNSYNSPLHF.